Listed here are 2 T cell receptor beta chains from one sample, sequenced in a study of blood T cell repertoires in COVID-19. Libraries were prepared by immunoSEQ multiplex PCR; TCRdb keeps only in-frame clonotypes and omits some of them. The sample contains some 97,000 clones, 70% to 80% of which appear only once. The sample comprised peripheral blood. These receptors were obtained from a man in his 70s with active or convalescent COVID-19.

J is TRBJ1-2 and V is TRBV14; tentatively, D is TRBD1 (6 bases). This CDR3 region has 12 residues. The germline CDR1 and CDR2 sequences are SGHDN and FVKESK. V lost 3 bases and J 7 bases, leaving 9 bases between the germline ends. CDR3 region: CASSHTGFGYTF. The CDR3 DNA sequence: TGTGCCAGCAGCCATACAGGGTTTGGCTACACCTTC.

The genes are TRBV6-5 and TRBJ1-2, with D possibly matching TRBD1 (6 bases). The CDR3 covers 15 residues. V was trimmed by 2 bases and J by 2 bases, leaving 12 bases between them. Germline lookup yields CDR1 MNHEY and CDR2 SVGAGI. CDR3 in amino acids: CASSYQGTLNYGYTF. In DNA, the CDR3 is TGTGCCAGCAGTTACCAGGGGACGCTCAACTATGGCTACACCTTC.